This T cell receptor (beta chain) appears in the sequencing data of a study of early T cells in non-severe SARS-CoV-2 infection. Each single cDNA molecule received a unique molecular identifier. Each CDR3 protein gets one entry after TCRdb re-called the 5' RACE reads with MiXCR. The table records some 90,000 distinct CDR3 sequences, under 15% of them present only once. The CDR3 loop spans 12 amino acids. Trimming cost V 6 bases and J 0 bases, with 9 bases left between them. CDR1 and CDR2 from the germline V gene are DFQATT and SNEGSKA (reference sequence). The chain carries TRBV20-1 and TRBJ2-7; no clear D gene. The sequenced sample consisted of whole blood. This TCR was sampled from an adult who was a healthcare worker with PCR-confirmed SARS-CoV-2 infection or an uninfected control (not recorded which). CDR3 amino acids: CSAMADSYEQYF. CDR3 coding DNA: TGCAGTGCCATGGCTGACTCCTACGAGCAGTACTTC.